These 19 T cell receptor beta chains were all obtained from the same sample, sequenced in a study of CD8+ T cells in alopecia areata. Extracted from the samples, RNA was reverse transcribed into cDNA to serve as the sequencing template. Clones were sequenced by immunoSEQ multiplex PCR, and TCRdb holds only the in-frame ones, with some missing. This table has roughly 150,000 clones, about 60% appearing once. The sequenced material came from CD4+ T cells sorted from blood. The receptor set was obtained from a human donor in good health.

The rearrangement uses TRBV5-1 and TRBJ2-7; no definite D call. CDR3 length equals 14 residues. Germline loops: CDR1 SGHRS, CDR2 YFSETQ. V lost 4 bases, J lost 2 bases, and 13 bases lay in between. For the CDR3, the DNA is TGCGCCAGCAGCATAGACCCTTCCACCTACGAGCAGTACTTC. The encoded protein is CASSIDPSTYEQYF.

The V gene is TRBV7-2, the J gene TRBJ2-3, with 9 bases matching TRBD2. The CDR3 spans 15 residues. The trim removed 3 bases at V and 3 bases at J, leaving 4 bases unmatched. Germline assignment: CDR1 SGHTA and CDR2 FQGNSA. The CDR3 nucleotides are TGTGCCAGCAGCTTTCGGCTAGCGGGGACAGATACGCAGTATTTT. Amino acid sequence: CASSFRLAGTDTQYF.

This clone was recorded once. Here the CDR3 DNA reads TGTGCCAGCGTCCAACTAGCGGGAGTCATAGATGAGCAGTTCTTC. Residues: CASVQLAGVIDEQFF. The chain has TRBV7-2 and TRBJ2-1; 11 nucleotides align to TRBD2. The CDR3 is 15 residues long. J gave up 8 bases and V 8 bases, and 11 bases lay outside the gene matches. Germline CDR1 and CDR2: SGHTA and FQGNSA.

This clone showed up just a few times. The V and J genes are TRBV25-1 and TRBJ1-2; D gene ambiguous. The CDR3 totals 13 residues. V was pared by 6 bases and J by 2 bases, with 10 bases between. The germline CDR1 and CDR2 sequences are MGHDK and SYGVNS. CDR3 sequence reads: CASSATVNYGYTF. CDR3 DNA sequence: TGTGCCAGCAGCGCGACGGTGAACTATGGCTACACCTTC.

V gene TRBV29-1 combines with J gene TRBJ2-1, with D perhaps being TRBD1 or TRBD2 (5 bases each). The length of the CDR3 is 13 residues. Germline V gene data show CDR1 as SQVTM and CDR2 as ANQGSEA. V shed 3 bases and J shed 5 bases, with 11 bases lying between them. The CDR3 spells CSVDLTGHNEQFF. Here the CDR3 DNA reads TGCAGCGTTGATCTGACGGGGCACAATGAGCAGTTCTTC.

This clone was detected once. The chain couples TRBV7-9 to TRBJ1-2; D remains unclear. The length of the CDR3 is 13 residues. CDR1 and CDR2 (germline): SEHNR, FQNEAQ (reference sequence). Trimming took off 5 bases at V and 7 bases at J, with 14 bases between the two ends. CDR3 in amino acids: CASSIQADSGYTF. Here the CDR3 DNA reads TGTGCCAGCAGCATTCAAGCCGATAGTGGCTACACCTTC.

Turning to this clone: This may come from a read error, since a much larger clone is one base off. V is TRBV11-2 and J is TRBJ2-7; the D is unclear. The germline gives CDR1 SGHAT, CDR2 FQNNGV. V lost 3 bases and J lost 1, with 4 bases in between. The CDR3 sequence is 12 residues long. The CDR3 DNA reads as TGTGCCAGCAGCTTCGGATCCTACGAGCAGTACTTC. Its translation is CASSFGSYEQYF.

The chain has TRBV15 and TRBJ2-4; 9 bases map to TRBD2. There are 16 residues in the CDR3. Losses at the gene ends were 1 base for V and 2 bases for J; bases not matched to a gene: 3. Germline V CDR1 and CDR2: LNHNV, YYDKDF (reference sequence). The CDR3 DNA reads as TGTGCCACCAGCAGAGGGCTAGCGGGAACCAAAAACATTCAGTACTTC. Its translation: CATSRGLAGTKNIQYF.

The CDR3 reads CSVERQGVTGELFF. CDR3 in DNA: TGCAGCGTTGAGCGTCAGGGGGTCACCGGGGAGCTGTTTTTT. The chain has TRBV29-1 and TRBJ2-2; 7 bases align to TRBD1. Germline V gene sequence: CDR1 SQVTM, CDR2 ANQGSEA. The CDR3 has 14 amino acids. Trimming took 3 bases from V and 4 from J; bases not matched to a gene: 5.

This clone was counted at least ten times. CDR3 nucleotides: TGTGCCAGCAGCATTCAAGCGGGCCCTACCGGGGAGCTGTTTTTT. Protein sequence: CASSIQAGPTGELFF. The gene calls are TRBV14 and TRBJ2-2; a weak D match, TRBD2 (6 bases). The CDR3 is made up of 15 amino acids. V lost 5 bases to trimming and J lost 5 bases, with 15 bases between them. Germline values: CDR1 SGHDN, CDR2 FVKESK.

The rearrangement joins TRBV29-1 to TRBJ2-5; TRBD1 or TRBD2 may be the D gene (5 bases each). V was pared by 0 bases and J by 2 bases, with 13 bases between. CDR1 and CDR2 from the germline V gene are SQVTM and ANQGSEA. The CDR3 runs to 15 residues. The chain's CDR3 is CSVEDARGRQETQYF. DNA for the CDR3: TGCAGCGTTGAAGATGCTAGGGGACGACAAGAGACCCAGTACTTC.

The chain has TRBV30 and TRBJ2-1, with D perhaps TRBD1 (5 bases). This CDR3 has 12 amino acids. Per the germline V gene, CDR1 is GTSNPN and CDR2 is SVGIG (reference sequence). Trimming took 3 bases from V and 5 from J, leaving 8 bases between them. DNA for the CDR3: TGTGCCTGGAGGTTGACAGACAATGAGCAGTTCTTC. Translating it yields CAWRLTDNEQFF.

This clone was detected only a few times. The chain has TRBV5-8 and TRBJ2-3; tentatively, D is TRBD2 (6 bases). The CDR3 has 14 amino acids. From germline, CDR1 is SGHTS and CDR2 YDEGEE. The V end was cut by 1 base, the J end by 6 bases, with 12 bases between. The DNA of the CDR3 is TGTGCCAGCAGCTTGTGGGGGGAGTTGGATACGCAGTATTTT. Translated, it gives CASSLWGELDTQYF.

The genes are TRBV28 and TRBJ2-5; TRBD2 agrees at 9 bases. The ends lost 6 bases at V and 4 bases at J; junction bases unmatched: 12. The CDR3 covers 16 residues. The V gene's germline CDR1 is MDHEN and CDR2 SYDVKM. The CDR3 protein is CASSVIAGERGETQYF. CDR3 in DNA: TGTGCCAGCAGCGTTATAGCGGGAGAAAGGGGAGAGACCCAGTACTTC.

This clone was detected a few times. CDR3 amino acids: CASSRQSSTDTQYF. CDR3 in DNA: TGTGCCAGTAGTAGACAGTCTAGCACAGATACGCAGTATTTT. This chain joins TRBV19 and TRBJ2-3, with a possible D match to TRBD1 (5 bases). Germline assignment: CDR1 LNHDA and CDR2 SQIVND (reference sequence). CDR3 length equals 14 residues. Between the trimmed V and J ends, which lost 4 bases and 0 bases, there was a span of 8 bases.

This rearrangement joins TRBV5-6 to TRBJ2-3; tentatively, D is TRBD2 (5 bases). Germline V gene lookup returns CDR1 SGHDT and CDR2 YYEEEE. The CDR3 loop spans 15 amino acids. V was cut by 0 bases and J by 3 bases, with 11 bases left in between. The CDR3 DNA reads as TGTGCCAGCAGCTTGGCATCCGGGATGACAGATACGCAGTATTTT. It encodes CASSLASGMTDTQYF. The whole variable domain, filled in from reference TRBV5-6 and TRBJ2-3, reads DAGVTQSPTHLIKTRGQQVTLRCSPKSGHDTVSWYQQALGQGPQFIFQYYEEEERQRGNFPDRFSGHQFPNYSSELNVNALLLGDSALYLCASSLASGMTDTQYFGPGTRLTVL.

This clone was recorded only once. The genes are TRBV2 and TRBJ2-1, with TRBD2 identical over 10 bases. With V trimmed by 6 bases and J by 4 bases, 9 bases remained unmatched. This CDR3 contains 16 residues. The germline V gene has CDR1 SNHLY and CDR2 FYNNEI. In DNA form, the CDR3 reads TGTGCCAGCAGACTTCTAGCGGGAGTTCAATACAATGAGCAGTTCTTC. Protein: CASRLLAGVQYNEQFF.

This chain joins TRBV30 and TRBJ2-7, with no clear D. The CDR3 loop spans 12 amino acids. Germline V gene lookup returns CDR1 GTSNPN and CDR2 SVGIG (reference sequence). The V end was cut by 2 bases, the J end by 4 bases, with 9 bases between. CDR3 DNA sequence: TGTGCCTGGAGTCGCTCGGATTACGAGCAGTACTTC. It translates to CAWSRSDYEQYF.

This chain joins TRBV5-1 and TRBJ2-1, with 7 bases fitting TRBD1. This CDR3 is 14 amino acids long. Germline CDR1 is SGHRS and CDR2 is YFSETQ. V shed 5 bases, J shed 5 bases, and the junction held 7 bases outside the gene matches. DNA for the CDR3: TGCGCCAGCAGTCAGCTGGGACAGCACAATGAGCAGTTCTTC. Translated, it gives CASSQLGQHNEQFF.